Included here is one TCR beta chain sequence, with context. In germline, CDR1 is MDHEN, CDR2 SYDVKM. CDR3 length equals 15 residues. The V segment lost 4 bases and the J segment 2 bases; nucleotides outside the gene matches: 8. The sample is drawn from a study of blood T cell repertoires in COVID-19. Across the study: Both acute and convalescent COVID-19 samples were obtained from the United States, Italy and Spain.

Original processing notes: Reference gene primer amplification yielded estimated nucleated cell counts. Repertoires were generated with immunoSEQ multiplex PCR, while TCRdb's copy carries only in-frame clones and drops some. The V and J calls and clone size are taken from that table; D and trimming were inferred from the DNA. The data show under 200,000 clones, under 80% seen once. This clonotype was sampled from a man between 70 and 80 years old with acute or convalescent COVID-19. J is TRBJ2-7 and V is TRBV28, with 7 positions matching TRBD2. The sequencing sample was made of peripheral blood. This chain's CDR3 is CASSSGGLNAYEQYF. The CDR3 DNA follows: TGTGCCAGCAGTTCGGGGGGACTGAATGCCTACGAGCAGTACTTC. Full variable domain (remainder filled in from reference TRBV28 and TRBJ2-7): DVKVTQSSRYLVKRTGEKVFLECVQDMDHENMFWYRQDPGLGLRLIYFSYDVKMKEKGDIPEGYSVSREKKERFSLILESASTNQTSMYLCASSSGGLNAYEQYFGPGTRLTVT.